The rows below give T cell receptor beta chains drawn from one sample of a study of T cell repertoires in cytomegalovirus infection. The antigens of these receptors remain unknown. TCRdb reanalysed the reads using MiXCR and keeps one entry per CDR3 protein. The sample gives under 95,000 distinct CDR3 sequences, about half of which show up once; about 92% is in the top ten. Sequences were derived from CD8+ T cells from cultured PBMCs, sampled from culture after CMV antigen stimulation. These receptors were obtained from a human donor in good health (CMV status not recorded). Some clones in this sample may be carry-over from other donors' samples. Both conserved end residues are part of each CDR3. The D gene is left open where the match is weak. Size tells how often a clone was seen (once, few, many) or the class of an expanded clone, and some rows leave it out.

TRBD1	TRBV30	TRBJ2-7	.	CAWIRGPYEQYF	TGTGCCTGGATCAGGGGGCCTTACGAGCAGTACTTC
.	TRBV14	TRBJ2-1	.	CASRRWNEQFF	TGTGCCAGCAGGAGGTGGAATGAGCAGTTCTTC
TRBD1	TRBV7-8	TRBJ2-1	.	CASSINQGVGEQFF	TGTGCCAGCAGCATAAACCAGGGGGTTGGCGAGCAGTTCTTC
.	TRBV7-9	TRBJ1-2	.	CASSLPGQNYGYTF	TGTGCCAGCAGCCTACCGGGACAAAACTATGGCTACACCTTC
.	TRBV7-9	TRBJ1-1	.	CASSSTSGAFF	TGTGCCAGCAGTTCGACAAGCGGGGCTTTCTTT
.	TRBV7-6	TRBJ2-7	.	CASSLAESYEQYF	TGTGCCAGCAGCTTAGCGGAGTCCTACGAGCAGTACTTC
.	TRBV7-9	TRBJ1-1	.	CASSLKDGGTEAFF	TGTGCCAGCAGCTTAAAGGATGGTGGTACTGAAGCTTTCTTT
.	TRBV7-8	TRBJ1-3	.	CASSLRSLGTSGNTIYF	TGTGCCAGCAGCTTAAGGTCGTTAGGAACCTCTGGAAACACCATATATTTT
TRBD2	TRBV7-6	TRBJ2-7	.	CASSLGPRTSGIYEQYF	TGTGCCAGCAGCTTAGGGCCTCGGACTAGCGGAATCTACGAGCAGTACTTC
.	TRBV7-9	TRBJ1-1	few	CASSPGGNTEAFF	TGTGCCAGCAGCCCAGGCGGGAACACTGAAGCTTTCTTT
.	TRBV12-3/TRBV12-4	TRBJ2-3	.	CASSFGRTDTQYF	TGTGCCAGCAGTTTTGGTCGCACAGATACGCAGTATTTT
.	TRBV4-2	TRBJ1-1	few	CASSQEEARRAFF	TGTGCCAGCAGCCAAGAGGAGGCCCGGAGGGCTTTCTTT
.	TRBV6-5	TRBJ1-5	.	CASSYREGNQPQHF	TGTGCCAGCAGTTACAGGGAGGGCAATCAGCCCCAGCATTTT
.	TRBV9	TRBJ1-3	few	CASSVATEGYSGNTIYF	TGTGCCAGCAGCGTAGCTACCGAGGGTTACTCTGGAAACACCATATATTTT
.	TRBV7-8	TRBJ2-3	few	CASSKRGGQPTDTQYF	TGTGCCAGCAGCAAAAGGGGCGGACAGCCCACAGATACGCAGTATTTT
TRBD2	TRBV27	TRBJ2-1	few	CASSLVGTTGNEQFF	TGTGCCAGCAGTTTGGTCGGGACTACTGGCAATGAGCAGTTCTTC
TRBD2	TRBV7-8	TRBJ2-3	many	CASSLGGGPRTDTQYF	TGTGCCAGCAGCTTAGGCGGGGGACCCCGCACAGATACGCAGTATTTT
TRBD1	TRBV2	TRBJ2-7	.	CAMGTVGYEQYF	TGTGCCATGGGGACAGTGGGTTACGAGCAGTACTTC
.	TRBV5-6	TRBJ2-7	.	CASSLAGRGYEQYF	TGTGCCAGCAGCTTGGCGGGCCGGGGCTACGAGCAGTACTTC
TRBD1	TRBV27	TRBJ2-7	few	CASSWAPGQGAHEQYF	TGTGCCAGCAGTTGGGCCCCGGGACAGGGGGCTCATGAGCAGTACTTC
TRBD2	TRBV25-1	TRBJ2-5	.	CASSHRGREETQYF	TGTGCCAGCAGCCATCGGGGGAGGGAAGAGACCCAGTACTTC
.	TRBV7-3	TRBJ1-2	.	CASSSPSVYGYTF	TGTGCCAGCAGCTCGCCATCGGTTTATGGCTACACCTTC
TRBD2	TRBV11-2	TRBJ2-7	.	CASSLVLGLAGDEQYF	TGTGCCAGCAGCTTAGTGTTGGGACTAGCGGGAGACGAGCAGTACTTC
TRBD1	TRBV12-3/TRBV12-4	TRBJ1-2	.	CASSFPGGAYGYTF	TGTGCCAGCAGCTTTCCAGGGGGCGCTTATGGCTACACCTTC
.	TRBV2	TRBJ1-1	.	CASRPEGGTEAFF	TGTGCCAGCAGACCAGAGGGAGGCACTGAAGCTTTCTTT
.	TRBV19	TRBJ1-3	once	CAAGSIRGTGNTIYF	TGTGCCGCCGGGTCGATCCGGGGGACTGGAAACACCATATATTTT
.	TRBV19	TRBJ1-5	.	CASSIENSHQPQHF	TGTGCCAGTAGTATCGAGAACAGCCATCAGCCCCAGCATTTT
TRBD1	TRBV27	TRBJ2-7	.	CASSLLGTVAYEQYF	TGTGCCAGCAGTTTATTAGGGACAGTAGCCTACGAGCAGTACTTC
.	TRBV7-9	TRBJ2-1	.	CASSLKVNEQFF	TGTGCCAGCAGCTTAAAGGTTAACGAGCAGTTCTTC
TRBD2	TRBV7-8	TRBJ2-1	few	CASSFRAGRPYNEQFF	TGTGCCAGCAGCTTTAGAGCGGGACGCCCCTACAATGAGCAGTTCTTC
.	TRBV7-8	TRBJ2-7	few	CASSLEVGSYEQYF	TGTGCCAGCAGCTTAGAGGTCGGCTCCTACGAGCAGTACTTC
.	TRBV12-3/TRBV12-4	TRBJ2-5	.	CASSLDWYGGQQETQYF	TGTGCCAGCAGTTTAGACTGGTATGGCGGGCAGCAAGAGACCCAGTACTTC
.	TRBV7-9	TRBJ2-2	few	CASSLSREWNTGELFF	TGTGCCAGCAGCTTGAGTAGGGAGTGGAACACCGGGGAGCTGTTTTTT
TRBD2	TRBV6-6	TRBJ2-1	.	CASSEEAGGPYEQFF	TGTGCCAGCAGTGAGGAAGCGGGGGGGCCCTATGAGCAGTTCTTC
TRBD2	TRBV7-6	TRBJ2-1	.	CASSLELAGVNEQFF	TGTGCCAGCAGCTTAGAACTAGCGGGCGTCAATGAGCAGTTCTTC
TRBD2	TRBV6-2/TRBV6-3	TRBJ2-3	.	CASSQTSPEGTDTQYF	TGTGCCAGCAGTCAGACTAGCCCTGAGGGCACAGATACGCAGTATTTT
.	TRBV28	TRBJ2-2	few	CASSLAAAGELFF	TGTGCCAGCAGTTTAGCGGCGGCCGGGGAGCTGTTTTTT
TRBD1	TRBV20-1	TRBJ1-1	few	CSAQTGRGVNTEAFF	TGCAGTGCCCAGACAGGGCGGGGGGTGAACACTGAAGCTTTCTTT
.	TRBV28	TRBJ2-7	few	CASSSRQGIWEEQYF	TGTGCCAGCAGCTCCCGCCAGGGAATTTGGGAGGAGCAGTACTTC
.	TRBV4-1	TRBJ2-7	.	CASSRFDRGYEQYF	TGCGCCAGCAGCCGATTCGATCGGGGCTACGAGCAGTACTTC
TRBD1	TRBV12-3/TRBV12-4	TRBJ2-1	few	CASSLPPGTGQFF	TGTGCCAGCAGTTTACCGCCCGGGACAGGGCAGTTCTTC
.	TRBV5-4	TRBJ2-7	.	CASSGVEAAQYF	TGTGCCAGCAGCGGGGTCGAGGCAGCGCAGTACTTC
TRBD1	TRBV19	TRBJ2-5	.	CASITGTGVQETQYF	TGTGCCAGTATCACCGGGACAGGGGTCCAAGAGACCCAGTACTTC
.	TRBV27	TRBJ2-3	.	CASSFLDTQYF	TGTGCCAGCAGTTTCTTGGATACGCAGTATTTT
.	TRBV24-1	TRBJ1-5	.	CATSEGSNQPQHF	TGTGCCACCAGTGAAGGGAGCAATCAGCCCCAGCATTTT
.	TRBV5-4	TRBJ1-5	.	CASSLGGPGANQPQHF	TGTGCCAGCAGCTTGGGGGGACCGGGGGCCAATCAGCCCCAGCATTTT
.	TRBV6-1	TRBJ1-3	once	CASSEDWTIYSGNTIYF	TGTGCCAGCAGTGAAGATTGGACGATTTACTCTGGAAACACCATATATTTT
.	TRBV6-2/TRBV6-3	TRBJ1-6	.	CASTTSRSSYNSPLHF	TGTGCCAGCACTACTTCCCGGAGCTCCTATAATTCACCCCTCCACTTT
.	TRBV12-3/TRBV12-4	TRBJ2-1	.	CASSPPQVTNEQFF	TGTGCCAGCAGCCCACCCCAGGTAACCAATGAGCAGTTCTTC
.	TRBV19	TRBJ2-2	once	CASSTPPGGELFF	TGTGCCAGTAGTACCCCCCCGGGGGGGGAGCTGTTTTTT
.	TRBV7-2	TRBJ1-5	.	CASSLGPLAHISFGQPQHF	TGTGCCAGCAGCTTAGGCCCCCTAGCCCATATATCATTCGGTCAGCCCCAGCATTTT
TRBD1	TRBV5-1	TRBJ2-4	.	CASSLGGQGDIQYF	TGCGCCAGCAGCTTGGGGGGACAGGGAGACATTCAGTACTTC
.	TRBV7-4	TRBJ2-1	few	CASKLSGNEQFF	TGTGCCAGCAAGCTGAGCGGGAATGAGCAGTTCTTC
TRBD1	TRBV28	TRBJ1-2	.	CASSFSFAGTGYYGYTF	TGTGCCAGCAGTTTCTCTTTCGCCGGGACAGGGTACTATGGCTACACCTTC
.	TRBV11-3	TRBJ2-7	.	CASSLRVPYEQYF	TGTGCCAGCAGCTTGAGAGTCCCCTACGAGCAGTACTTC
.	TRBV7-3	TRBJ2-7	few	CASSPSSGKRLTYEQYF	TGTGCCAGCAGCCCCTCTTCTGGCAAAAGGCTCACCTACGAGCAGTACTTC
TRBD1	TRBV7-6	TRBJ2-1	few	CASSFDRGTPNEQFF	TGTGCCAGCAGCTTCGACAGGGGAACCCCGAATGAGCAGTTCTTC
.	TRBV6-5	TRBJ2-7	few	CASSYDSGFSYEQYF	TGTGCCAGCAGTTACGATAGCGGTTTCTCCTACGAGCAGTACTTC
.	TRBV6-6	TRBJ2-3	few	CASSPRGGEVDTQYF	TGTGCCAGCAGTCCCAGGGGGGGCGAGGTAGATACGCAGTATTTT